The 29 T cell receptor beta chains below were found in one sample sequenced in a study of response to subunit inactivated influenza vaccine. Via MiXCR, TCRdb re-called the RT-PCR reads, giving one row per CDR3 protein. The repertoire has about 700,000 distinct CDR3 sequences, 15% to 19% of them found once; the top ten carry around 10%. The sequenced sample was PBMCs from blood, obtained 11 to 12 days after vaccination. Receptors were obtained from a man aged 50 to 59 who received an inactivated influenza vaccine.

The chain links TRBV20-1 to TRBJ2-1, with TRBD2 identical over 10 bases. Germline CDR1 DFQATT, CDR2 SNEGSKA (reference sequence). V was pared by 6 bases and J by 6 bases, with 14 bases of the junction left unmatched. This CDR3 region has 16 residues. The CDR3 DNA is TGCAGTGCCATGCAACGGACTAGCGGACGCCCCAATGAGCAGTTCTTC. This translates into CSAMQRTSGRPNEQFF.

The chain recombines TRBV7-9 with TRBJ1-4; 7 positions match TRBD1. Germline CDR1 reads SEHNR; CDR2 reads FQNEAQ (reference sequence). The CDR3 runs to 13 residues. The trim removed 5 bases at V and 14 bases at J, leaving 11 bases unmatched. The CDR3 here is CASSGPSGQVLFF. CDR3 nucleotide sequence: TGTGCCAGCAGCGGGCCCTCCGGACAGGTCCTGTTTTTT.

This clonotype occurred a few times. The chain couples TRBV4-2 to TRBJ2-3; 7 bases line up with TRBD2. Trimming removed 8 bases from V and 3 bases from J; junction bases left unmatched: 20. Per germline, CDR1 LGHNA and CDR2 YNFKEQ. The CDR3 has 18 residues. CDR3 amino acids: CASSLYSGGVEVTDTQYF. The CDR3 bases are TGTGCCAGCTCCCTTTATTCGGGGGGTGTAGAGGTGACAGATACGCAGTATTTT.

The sample holds many counts of this clonotype. The rearrangement uses TRBV11-1 and TRBJ2-6; D assignment may be TRBD1 or TRBD2 (5 bases each). Trimming removed 5 bases at V and 0 bases at J, with 17 bases between. The CDR3 spans 18 residues. CDR1 is SGHAT, CDR2 FQDESV, per germline (reference sequence). CDR3 sequence reads: CASSVRVRESSGANVLTF. The CDR3 DNA is TGTGCCAGCAGCGTACGGGTCAGGGAGTCCTCTGGGGCCAACGTCCTGACTTTC.

V usage is TRBV7-9 and J usage is TRBJ2-3, with D maybe TRBD1 (6 bases). V was trimmed by 5 bases and J by 1 base, leaving 13 bases between them. The CDR3 consists of 15 residues. Germline CDR1 SEHNR, CDR2 FQNEAQ (reference sequence). The CDR3 DNA is TGTGCCAGCAGCAACCGACAGGTGGGCACAGATACGCAGTATTTT. Translating it yields CASSNRQVGTDTQYF.

This clonotype was seen more than once but under ten times. CDR3: CASSQADRGLGDTQYF. The DNA of the CDR3 is TGCGCCAGCAGCCAAGCGGACAGGGGGCTTGGAGATACGCAGTATTTT. This sequence joins TRBV4-3 and TRBJ2-3, with 11 bases lining up with TRBD1. The V gene end was trimmed by 1 base and the J gene end by 5 bases; junction bases not matched to a gene: 5. Germline CDR1 is LGHNA and CDR2 is YSLEER. The CDR3 is 16 residues long.

This clonotype came up many times. This CDR3 is CTFRGRAWNEQFF. The CDR3 DNA reads as TGCACCTTTAGAGGGAGGGCATGGAATGAGCAGTTCTTC. The chain links TRBV29-1 to TRBJ2-1; 7 nucleotides match TRBD2. CDR3 length: 13 residues. CDR1 is SQVTM, CDR2 ANQGSEA, per germline.

V is TRBV15 and J is TRBJ2-1; the match to TRBD2 covers 7 bases. V trimming: 0 bases; J trimming: 6 bases; junction bases outside the gene matches: 2. CDR3 length equals 14 residues. Germline assignment: CDR1 LNHNV and CDR2 YYDKDF (reference sequence). The DNA of the CDR3 is TGTGCCACCAGCAGAGATGAGCGGGGCAATGAGCAGTTCTTC. This gives the protein CATSRDERGNEQFF.

This clonotype was counted ten times or more. This chain links TRBV12-3 or TRBV12-4 with TRBJ2-3, with 11 bases that match TRBD2. V shed 6 bases and J 4 bases; nucleotides not matched to a gene: 6. CDR3 size: 15 residues. This CDR3 reads CASSLTSGASDTQYF. The CDR3 DNA is TGTGCCAGCAGCCTGACTAGCGGGGCTTCAGATACGCAGTATTTT.

The chain couples TRBV21-1 to TRBJ2-3; the D call TRBD1 from the table was never checked on the DNA. TRBV21-1 is a pseudogene locus. The CDR3 is 15 residues long. Written as DNA, the CDR3 is TGTGCCAGCAGCAAAGGGCCCCGGGGCACAGATACGCAGTATTTT. This translates into CASSKGPRGTDTQYF.

The chain couples TRBV28 to TRBJ2-7; D is unresolved. Germline-derived CDR1 and CDR2 are MDHEN and SYDVKM. This CDR3 has 14 amino acids. Trimming shortened V by 6 bases and J by 2 bases, and 14 bases separated the two germline ends. The CDR3 reads CASSPLLGAYEQYF. Here the CDR3 DNA reads TGTGCCAGCAGCCCCCTATTGGGTGCCTACGAGCAGTACTTC.

The chain couples TRBV19 to TRBJ2-6, with 8 positions matching TRBD1. CDR1 and CDR2 from the germline V gene are LNHDA and SQIVND (reference sequence). The CDR3 has 18 residues. The V gene end was trimmed by 3 bases and the J gene end by 2 bases; junction bases not matched to a gene: 9. The CDR3 DNA is TGTGCCAGTAGTATGGAGGGGACAGGCACGGCTGGGGCCAACGTCCTGACTTTC. It encodes CASSMEGTGTAGANVLTF.

The V call is TRBV12-3 or TRBV12-4, the J call TRBJ2-2, with D possibly being TRBD2 (5 bases). The CDR3 consists of 18 residues. Trimming stripped 6 bases from V and 1 base from J, with 21 bases between. CDR3 bases: TGTGCCAGCAGCCCGAGAAGAGTTCTAGCTGAGAACACCGGGGAGCTGTTTTTT. The encoded protein is CASSPRRVLAENTGELFF.

The rearrangement links TRBV5-6 to TRBJ1-2; D gene unclear. Trimming took 2 bases from V and 0 from J, leaving 14 bases between them. The CDR3 has 16 amino acids. Germline assignment: CDR1 SGHDT and CDR2 YYEEEE. The CDR3 loop is CASSFVQATTNYGYTF. The CDR3 DNA reads as TGTGCCAGCAGCTTCGTTCAGGCAACCACTAACTATGGCTACACCTTC.

V gene TRBV20-1 combines with J gene TRBJ1-3; 11 bases map to TRBD1. The junction had 3 bases not matched to a gene; V was cut back by 5 bases and J by 3 bases. Germline CDR1 is DFQATT and CDR2 is SNEGSKA (reference sequence). The CDR3 runs 14 residues. The CDR3 is CSAGQGAFGNTIYF. The CDR3 nucleotides read TGCAGTGCTGGACAGGGGGCATTTGGAAACACCATATATTTT.

This clonotype occurred a few times. V gene TRBV5-1 combines with J gene TRBJ1-1; tentatively, D is TRBD1 (6 bases). Germline values: CDR1 SGHRS, CDR2 YFSETQ. V dropped 4 bases and J dropped 3 bases, with 13 bases sitting between them. The CDR3 is 14 residues long. CDR3 nucleotide sequence: TGCGCCAGCAGCCGGTACGAGGGGGACACTGAAGCTTTCTTT. As protein: CASSRYEGDTEAFF.

There are a few counts of this clonotype. The rearrangement uses TRBV7-2 and TRBJ1-4; TRBD1 might be the D (6 bases). V was trimmed by 5 bases and J by 5 bases, leaving 12 bases between them. The germline V gene encodes CDR1 SGHTA and CDR2 FQGNSA. This CDR3 spans 14 amino acids. The CDR3 region is CASSLRRGNEKLFF. CDR3 coding DNA: TGTGCCAGCAGCCTCAGAAGGGGGAATGAAAAACTGTTTTTT.

Many counts were recorded for this clonotype. The chain combines TRBV6-6 with TRBJ1-1, with TRBD1 as a possible D gene (5 bases). Trimming pared 10 bases from V and 5 bases from J, leaving 17 bases between. The CDR3 contains 13 residues. Germline CDR1 and CDR2: MNHNY and SVGAGI (reference sequence). The CDR3 spells CATRRGLGTEAFF. CDR3 coding DNA: TGTGCCACCAGAAGGGGCCTGGGAACTGAAGCTTTCTTT.

This sequence joins TRBV20-1 and TRBJ2-7, with D maybe TRBD2 (6 bases). The V gene lost 7 bases and the J gene lost 0 bases, with 10 bases spanning the gap. The CDR3 sequence is 12 residues long. The germline gives CDR1 DFQATT, CDR2 SNEGSKA (reference sequence). Here the CDR3 DNA reads TGCAGTGTGGGAGGAAACTCCTACGAGCAGTACTTC. Translated: CSVGGNSYEQYF.

This clonotype was recorded a few times. The chain recombines TRBV28 with TRBJ2-1; 8 positions agree with TRBD2. The CDR3 length is 14 residues. Trimming cost V 3 bases and J 15 bases; bases outside gene matches: 13. CDR1 and CDR2 (germline): MDHEN, SYDVKM. The DNA for the CDR3 is TGTGCCAGCAGTTTTTTAGCGGGGTCATACCGGCCGTTCTTC. Its protein is CASSFLAGSYRPFF.

This clonotype was observed many times. The chain recombines TRBV7-7 with TRBJ2-1; 14 bases agree with TRBD2. The germline gives CDR1 SSHAT, CDR2 FNYEAQ (reference sequence). CDR3 length: 14 amino acids. Losses at the gene ends were 5 bases for V and 9 bases for J; bases not matched to a gene: 3. The CDR3 DNA sequence: TGTGCCAGCAGCCAGGGACTAGCGGGAGTTGAGCAGTTCTTC. This translates into CASSQGLAGVEQFF. The variable domain in full, completed from reference TRBV7-7 and TRBJ2-1, reads GAGVSQSPRYKVTKRGQDVTLRCDPISSHATLYWYQQALGQGPEFLTYFNYEAQPDKSGLPSDRFSAERPEGSISTLTIQRTEQRDSAMYRCASSQGLAGVEQFFGPGTRLTVL.

In this sample, this clonotype turned up once. At one end, the junction sequence differs from germline, possibly due to a read error. The chain uses TRBV11-2 and TRBJ2-5, with D tentatively TRBD1 (5 bases). The CDR3 has 13 amino acids. Looked up from germline, CDR1 is SGHAT and CDR2 is FQNNGV. The CDR3 DNA reads TGTGCCAGCATCTTAGGCAGGGTAGAGACCCAGTACTTC. As protein: CASILGRVETQYF. Full variable domain (missing parts from reference TRBV11-2 and TRBJ2-5): EAGVAQSPRYKIIEKRQSVAFWCNPISGHATLYWYQQILGQGPKLLIQFQNNGVVDDSQLPKDRFSAERLKGVDSTLKIQPAKLEDSAVYLCASILGRVETQYFGPGTRLLVL.

There are a few counts of this clonotype. The chain couples TRBV3-1 to TRBJ2-1, with 9 positions matching TRBD2. The germline CDR1 and CDR2 sequences are LGHDT and YNNKEL (reference sequence). Trimming removed 0 bases from V and 4 bases from J; junction bases left unmatched: 10. This CDR3 region has 18 residues. CDR3 in amino acids: CASSQDSVRTSVYNEQFF. The CDR3 coding sequence is TGTGCCAGCAGCCAAGATTCCGTCCGGACTAGCGTTTACAATGAGCAGTTCTTC.

The chain carries TRBV9 and TRBJ2-5; 8 positions match TRBD2. V gave up 0 bases and J gave up 5 bases; unmatched junction bases: 6. Germline loops: CDR1 SGDLS, CDR2 YYNGEE. This CDR3 region has 15 residues. CDR3 residues: CASSVVAGGRETQYF. The DNA for the CDR3 is TGTGCCAGCAGCGTAGTCGCGGGGGGCAGGGAGACCCAGTACTTC.

The genes are TRBV6-2 or TRBV6-3 and TRBJ2-7, with D tentatively TRBD2 (5 bases). V was cut by 1 base and J by 2 bases, with 18 bases left in between. Per the germline V gene, CDR1 is MNHEY and CDR2 is SVGEGT. The CDR3 is made up of 17 amino acids. The CDR3 protein is CASSYWEFGSAAYEQYF. CDR3 coding DNA: TGTGCCAGCAGTTACTGGGAGTTCGGGTCGGCCGCCTACGAGCAGTACTTC.

This chain connects TRBV3-1 to TRBJ2-7, with 7 bases matching TRBD1. Germline CDR1 and CDR2: LGHDT and YNNKEL (reference sequence). Germline trimming cut 4 bases from V and 5 bases from J; bases unmatched to any gene: 8. CDR3 size: 14 residues. CDR3 loop: CASSPDRDVNEQYF. The CDR3, as DNA: TGTGCCAGCAGCCCCGACAGGGATGTCAACGAGCAGTACTTC.

The chain employs TRBV6-5 and TRBJ2-1, with a tentative D call TRBD2 (6 bases). CDR1 and CDR2 (germline): MNHEY, SVGAGI. There are 13 residues in the CDR3. V dropped 3 bases and J dropped 7 bases, with 10 bases sitting between them. DNA for the CDR3: TGTGCCAGCAGTTATGCGGGAAGGAATGAGCAGTTCTTC. Its protein product is CASSYAGRNEQFF.

The rearrangement links TRBV20-1 to TRBJ2-5; TRBD2 might be the D (5 bases). The CDR3 is 11 amino acids. V was shortened by 8 bases and J by 3 bases, with 10 bases between the two germline ends. Looked up from germline, CDR1 is DFQATT and CDR2 is SNEGSKA (reference sequence). CDR3 residues: CSTGSEETQYF. The CDR3 DNA is TGCAGTACGGGATCCGAAGAGACCCAGTACTTC.

This clonotype came up many times. V gene TRBV10-3 combines with J gene TRBJ2-7; TRBD1 aligns across 9 bases. This CDR3 has 13 amino acids. Germline-derived CDR1 and CDR2 are ENHRY and SYGVKD. J lost 6 bases, V lost 6 bases, and 6 bases had no gene match. CDR3 in DNA: TGTGCCATCAGCCGGGACAGGGCCTTCGAGCAGTACTTC. Amino acid sequence: CAISRDRAFEQYF.